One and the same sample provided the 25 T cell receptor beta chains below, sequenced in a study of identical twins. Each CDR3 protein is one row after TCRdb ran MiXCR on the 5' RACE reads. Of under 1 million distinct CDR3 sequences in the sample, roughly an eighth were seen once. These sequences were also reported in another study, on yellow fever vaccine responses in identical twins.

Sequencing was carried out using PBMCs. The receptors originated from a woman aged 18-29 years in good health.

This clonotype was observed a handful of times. The CDR3 here is CASSQWAGSGNEQFF. Here the CDR3 DNA reads TGTGCCAGCAGCCAATGGGCAGGGTCCGGCAATGAGCAGTTCTTC. The chain recombines TRBV3-1 with TRBJ2-1; D might be TRBD1 (5 bases). The CDR3 sequence is 15 residues long. CDR1 and CDR2 (germline): LGHDT, YNNKEL (reference sequence). The ends were cut back, 2 bases at V and 6 bases at J, with 14 bases in the middle.

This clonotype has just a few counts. Here the CDR3 DNA reads TGTGCCAGCTCACCAATGGGCAATCAGCCCCAGCATTTT. Translated, it gives CASSPMGNQPQHF. The rearrangement uses TRBV18 and TRBJ1-5, with D uncertain. There are 13 residues in the CDR3. Germline lookup yields CDR1 KGHSH and CDR2 LQKENI. Trimming shortened V by 2 bases and J by 2 bases, and 4 bases separated the two germline ends.

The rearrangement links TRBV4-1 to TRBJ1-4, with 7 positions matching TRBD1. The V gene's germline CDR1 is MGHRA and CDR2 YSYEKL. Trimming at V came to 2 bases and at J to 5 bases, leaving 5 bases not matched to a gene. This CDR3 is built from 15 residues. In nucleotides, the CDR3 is TGCGCCAGCAGCCAACCCCGACAGGGCAATGAAAAACTGTTTTTT. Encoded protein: CASSQPRQGNEKLFF.

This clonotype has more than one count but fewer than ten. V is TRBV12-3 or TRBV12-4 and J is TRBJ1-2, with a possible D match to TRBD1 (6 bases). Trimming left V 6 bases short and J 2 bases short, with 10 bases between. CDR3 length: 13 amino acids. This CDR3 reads CASRDSANYGYTF. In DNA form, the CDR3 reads TGTGCCAGCAGGGACAGCGCCAACTATGGCTACACCTTC.

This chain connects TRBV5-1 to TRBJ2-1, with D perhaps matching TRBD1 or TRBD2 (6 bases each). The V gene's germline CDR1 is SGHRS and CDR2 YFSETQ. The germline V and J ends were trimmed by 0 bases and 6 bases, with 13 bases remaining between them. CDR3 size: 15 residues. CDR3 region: CASSLVGGSFNEQFF. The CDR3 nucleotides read TGCGCCAGCAGCTTGGTGGGGGGCTCATTCAATGAGCAGTTCTTC.

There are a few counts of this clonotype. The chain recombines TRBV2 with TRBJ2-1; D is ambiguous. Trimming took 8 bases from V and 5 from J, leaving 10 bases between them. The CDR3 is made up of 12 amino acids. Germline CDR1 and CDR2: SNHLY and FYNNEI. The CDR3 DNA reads TGTGCCAGCGCTCTGACGAACAATGAGCAGTTCTTC. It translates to CASALTNNEQFF. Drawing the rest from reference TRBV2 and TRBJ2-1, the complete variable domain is EPEVTQTPSHQVTQMGQEVILRCVPISNHLYFYWYRQILGQKVEFLVSFYNNEISEKSEIFDDQFSVERPDGSNFTLKIRSTKLEDSAMYFCASALTNNEQFFGPGTRLTVL.

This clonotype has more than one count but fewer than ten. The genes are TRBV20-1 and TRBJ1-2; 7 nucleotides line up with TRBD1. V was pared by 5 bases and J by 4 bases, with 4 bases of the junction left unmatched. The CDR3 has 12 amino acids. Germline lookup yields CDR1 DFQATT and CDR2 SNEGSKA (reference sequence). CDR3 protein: CSADAGGYGYTF. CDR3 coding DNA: TGCAGTGCTGACGCAGGGGGCTATGGCTACACCTTC.

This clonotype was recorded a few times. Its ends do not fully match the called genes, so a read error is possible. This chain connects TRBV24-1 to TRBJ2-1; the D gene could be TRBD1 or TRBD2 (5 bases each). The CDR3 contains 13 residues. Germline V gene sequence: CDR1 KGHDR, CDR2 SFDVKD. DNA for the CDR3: TGTGCCACCAGCCGGGGCTCCGACAATGAGCAGTTCTTC. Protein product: CATSRGSDNEQFF.

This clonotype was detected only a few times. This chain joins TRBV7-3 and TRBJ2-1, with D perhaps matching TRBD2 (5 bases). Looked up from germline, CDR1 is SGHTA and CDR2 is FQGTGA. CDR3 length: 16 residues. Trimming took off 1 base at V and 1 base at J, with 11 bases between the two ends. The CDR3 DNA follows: TGTGCCAGCAGCTTAAACGGCGGGTGGTCCTACAATGAGCAGTTCTTC. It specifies CASSLNGGWSYNEQFF. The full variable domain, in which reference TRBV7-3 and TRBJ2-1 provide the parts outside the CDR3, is GAGVSQTPSNKVTEKGKYVELRCDPISGHTALYWYRQSLGQGPEFLIYFQGTGAADDSGLPNDRFFAVRPEGSVSTLKIQRTERGDSAVYLCASSLNGGWSYNEQFFGPGTRLTVL.

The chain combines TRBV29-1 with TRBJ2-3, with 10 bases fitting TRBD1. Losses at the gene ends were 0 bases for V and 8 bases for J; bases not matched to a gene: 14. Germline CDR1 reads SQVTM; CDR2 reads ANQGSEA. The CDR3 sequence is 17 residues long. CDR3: CSVEDGILTGGGGTQYF. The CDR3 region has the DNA TGCAGCGTTGAAGATGGGATCTTGACAGGGGGCGGTGGTACGCAGTATTTT.

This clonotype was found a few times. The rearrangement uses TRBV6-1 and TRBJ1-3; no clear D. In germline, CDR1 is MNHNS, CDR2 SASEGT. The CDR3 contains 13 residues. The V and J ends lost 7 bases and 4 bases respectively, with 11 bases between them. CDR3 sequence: CASTWREGNTIYF. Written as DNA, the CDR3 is TGTGCCAGCACCTGGAGGGAGGGAAACACCATATATTTT.

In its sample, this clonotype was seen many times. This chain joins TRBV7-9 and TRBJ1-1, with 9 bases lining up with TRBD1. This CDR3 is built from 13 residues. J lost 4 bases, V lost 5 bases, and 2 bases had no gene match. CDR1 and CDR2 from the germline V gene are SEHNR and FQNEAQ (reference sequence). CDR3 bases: TGTGCCAGCAGCCCACAGGGGGCCACTGAAGCTTTCTTT. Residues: CASSPQGATEAFF.

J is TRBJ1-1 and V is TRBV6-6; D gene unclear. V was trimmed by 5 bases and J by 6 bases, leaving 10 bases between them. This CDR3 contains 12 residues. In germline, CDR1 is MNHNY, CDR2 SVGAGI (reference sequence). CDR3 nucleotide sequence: TGTGCCAGCAGTACCAGTGGGGCTGAAGCTTTCTTT. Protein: CASSTSGAEAFF.

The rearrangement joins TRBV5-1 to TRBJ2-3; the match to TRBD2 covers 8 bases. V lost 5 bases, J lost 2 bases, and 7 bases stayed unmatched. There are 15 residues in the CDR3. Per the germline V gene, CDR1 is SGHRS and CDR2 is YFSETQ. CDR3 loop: CASRPSGGPTDTQYF. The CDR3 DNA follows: TGCGCCAGCAGGCCCAGCGGGGGCCCCACAGATACGCAGTATTTT.

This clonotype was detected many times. The CDR3: CAISETSGTYEQYF. CDR3 in DNA: TGTGCCATCAGTGAGACTAGCGGGACCTACGAGCAGTACTTC. The rearrangement uses TRBV10-3 and TRBJ2-7; the match to TRBD2 covers 10 bases. CDR1 is ENHRY and CDR2 is SYGVKD in the germline V gene. The CDR3 is 14 amino acids. J gave up 2 bases and V 2 bases, and 0 bases lay outside the gene matches.

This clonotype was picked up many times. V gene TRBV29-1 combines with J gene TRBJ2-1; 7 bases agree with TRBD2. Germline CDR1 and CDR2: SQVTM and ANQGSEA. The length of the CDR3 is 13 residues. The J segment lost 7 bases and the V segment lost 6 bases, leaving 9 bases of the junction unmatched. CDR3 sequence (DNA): TGCAGCGTAGGAGCGGGACGGTTTAATGAGCAGTTCTTC. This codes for CSVGAGRFNEQFF.

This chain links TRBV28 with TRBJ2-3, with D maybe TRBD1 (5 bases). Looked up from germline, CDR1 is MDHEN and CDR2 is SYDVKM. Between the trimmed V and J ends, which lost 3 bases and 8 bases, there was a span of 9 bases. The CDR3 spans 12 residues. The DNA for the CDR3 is TGTGCCAGCAGTTTGGGGCTTACTACGCAGTATTTT. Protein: CASSLGLTTQYF.

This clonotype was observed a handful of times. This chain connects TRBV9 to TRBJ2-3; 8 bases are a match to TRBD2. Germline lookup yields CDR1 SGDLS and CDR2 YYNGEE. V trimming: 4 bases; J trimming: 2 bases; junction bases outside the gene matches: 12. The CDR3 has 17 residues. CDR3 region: CASSPRGGSSNTDTQYF. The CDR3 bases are TGTGCCAGCAGCCCCCGGGGGGGATCCTCTAACACAGATACGCAGTATTTT.

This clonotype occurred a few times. The CDR3 region has the DNA TGTGCCACCAGTGACGGATCCCTTTATGGCTACACCTTC. It encodes CATSDGSLYGYTF. This chain uses TRBV24-1 with TRBJ1-2; unclear D gene. This CDR3 region has 13 residues. In germline, CDR1 is KGHDR, CDR2 SFDVKD. V was pared by 4 bases and J by 5 bases, with 10 bases between.

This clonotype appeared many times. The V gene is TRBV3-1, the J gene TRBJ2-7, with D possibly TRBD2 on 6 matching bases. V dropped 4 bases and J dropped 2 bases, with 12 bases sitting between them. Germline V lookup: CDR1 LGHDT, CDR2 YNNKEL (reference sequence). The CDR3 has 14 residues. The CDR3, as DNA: TGTGCCAGCAGCCCCTCGGGGGTCCCCTACGAGCAGTACTTC. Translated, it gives CASSPSGVPYEQYF.

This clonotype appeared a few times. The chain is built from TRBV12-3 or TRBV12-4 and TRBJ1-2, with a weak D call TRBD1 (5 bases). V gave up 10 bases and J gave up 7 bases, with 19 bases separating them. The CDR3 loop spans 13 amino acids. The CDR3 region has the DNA TGTGCCATCGGGGTATGGGACGGTCTTGGCTACACCTTC. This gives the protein CAIGVWDGLGYTF.

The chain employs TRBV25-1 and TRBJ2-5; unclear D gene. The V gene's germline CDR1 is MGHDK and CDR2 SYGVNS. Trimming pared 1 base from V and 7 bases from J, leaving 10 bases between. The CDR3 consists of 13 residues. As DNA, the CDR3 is TGTGCCAGCAGTGAATTCTCCCCAGGGACCCAGTACTTC. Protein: CASSEFSPGTQYF.

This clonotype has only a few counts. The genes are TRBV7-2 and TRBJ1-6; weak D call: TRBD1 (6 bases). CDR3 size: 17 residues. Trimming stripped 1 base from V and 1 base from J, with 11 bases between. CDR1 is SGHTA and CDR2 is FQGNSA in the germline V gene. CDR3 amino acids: CASSLGRGGSYNSPLHF. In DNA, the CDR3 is TGTGCCAGCAGCTTAGGCAGGGGTGGGTCCTATAATTCACCCCTCCACTTT.

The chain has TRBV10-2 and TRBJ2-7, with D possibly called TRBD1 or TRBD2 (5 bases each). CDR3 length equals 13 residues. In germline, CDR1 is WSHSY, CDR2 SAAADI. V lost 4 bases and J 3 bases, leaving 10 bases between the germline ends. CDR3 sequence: CASSAGPYYEQYF. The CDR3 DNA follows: TGCGCCAGCAGTGCGGGACCGTACTACGAGCAGTACTTC.

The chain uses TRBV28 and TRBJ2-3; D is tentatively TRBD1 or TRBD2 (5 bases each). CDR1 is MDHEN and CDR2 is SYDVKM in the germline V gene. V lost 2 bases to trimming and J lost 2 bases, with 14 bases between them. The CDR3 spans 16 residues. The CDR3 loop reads CASSLTSGRSTDTQYF. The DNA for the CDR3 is TGTGCCAGCAGTTTAACATCGGGACGGTCCACAGATACGCAGTATTTT. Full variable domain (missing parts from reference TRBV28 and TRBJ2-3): DVKVTQSSRYLVKRTGEKVFLECVQDMDHENMFWYRQDPGLGLRLIYFSYDVKMKEKGDIPEGYSVSREKKERFSLILESASTNQTSMYLCASSLTSGRSTDTQYFGPGTRLTVL.